This record concerns one T cell receptor beta chain sequence. The record originates from a study of cytomegalovirus exposure and HLA in healthy donors. The V and J ends lost 6 bases and 3 bases respectively, with 15 bases between them. Germline V gene sequence: CDR1 SEHNR, CDR2 FQNEAQ (reference sequence). This CDR3 is built from 14 residues. The PCR used 60 Vbeta and 13 Jbeta primers. Method: immunoSEQ multiplex PCR; TCRdb's copy keeps in-frame clones and lacks some. The sample shows under 300,000 clones, 80% to 90% of them seen only once. This rearrangement joins TRBV7-9 to TRBJ2-7, with D perhaps matching TRBD2 (6 bases). This TCR was recovered from a man aged 35 to 55 in good health and CMV-seropositive. Sequencing was carried out using PBMCs. CDR3 sequence reads: CASSYGGSGYEQYF. CDR3 sequence (DNA): TGTGCCAGCAGTTACGGGGGATCTGGCTACGAGCAGTACTTC.